The rows below give T cell receptor beta chains drawn from one sample of a study of shared clonotypes between healthy human individuals. Sequenced by immunoSEQ multiplex PCR; TCRdb stores in-frame clones only, minus some. The sample holds 1.5 million to 2.5 million clones, around 96% seen once. The sequenced sample was naive CD8+ T cells sorted from blood. These receptors originate from a young man in good health. The CDR3 runs from the conserved cysteine through the conserved F or W. A D gene is named only where the DNA matches it firmly. Part of the rows lack a size; the others show once, few, many or a class for expanded clones.

CAWVGLAVNTGELFF TGTGCCTGGGTGGGACTAGCGGTAAACACCGGGGAGCTGTTTTTT TRBV30 . TRBD2 TRBJ2-2
CASWQVAGELFF TGCGCCAGCTGGCAGGTGGCCGGGGAGCTGTTTTTT TRBV5-1 . . TRBJ2-2
CASSATAWDEKLFF TGTGCCAGCAGCGCGACAGCGTGGGATGAAAAACTGTTTTTT TRBV7-2 . . TRBJ1-4
CASSLASGSSYNEQFF TGCGCCAGCAGCTTGGCTAGCGGGAGCTCCTACAATGAGCAGTTCTTC TRBV5-1 . TRBD2 TRBJ2-1
CASSSTRVGNGYTF TGTGCCAGCAGCTCTACCCGAGTAGGGAACGGCTACACCTTC TRBV5-4 . . TRBJ1-2
CASSLDSNEQFF TGTGCCAGCAGCTTGGACAGCAATGAGCAGTTCTTC TRBV13 . . TRBJ2-1
CASSWVQGEKDNEQFF TGTGCCAGCAGCTGGGTTCAGGGAGAAAAGGACAATGAGCAGTTCTTC TRBV7-8 . . TRBJ2-1
CATTASGASYEQYF TGTGCCACCACCGCGAGTGGAGCGTCCTACGAGCAGTACTTC TRBV2 . . TRBJ2-7
CASSGGAGNTDTQYF TGTGCCAGCAGTGGGGGGGCAGGGAACACAGATACGCAGTATTTT TRBV6-5 once . TRBJ2-3
CASSYSGPLYGYTF TGTGCCAGCAGTTACTCGGGACCGCTCTATGGCTACACCTTC TRBV6-6 few . TRBJ1-2
CASSQERGTEAFF TGCGCCAGCAGCCAAGAGAGGGGGACTGAAGCTTTCTTT TRBV4-1 . . TRBJ1-1
CASSLFGGELFF TGTGCCAGCAGCTTATTTGGCGGGGAGCTGTTTTTT TRBV11-2 . . TRBJ2-2
CASSPDGRGDGYTF TGCGCCAGCAGCCCTGACGGCAGGGGGGATGGCTACACCTTC TRBV4-1 . TRBD1 TRBJ1-2
CASSPYRGTGELFF TGCGCCAGCAGCCCCTATAGAGGCACCGGGGAGCTGTTTTTT TRBV4-3 once . TRBJ2-2
CAISERTRGSGNTIYF TGTGCCATCAGTGAGCGCACGAGAGGCTCTGGAAACACCATATATTTT TRBV10-3 . . TRBJ1-3
CASSRGSSTDTQYF TGTGCCAGCAGCCGAGGGTCTAGCACAGATACGCAGTATTTT TRBV2 . . TRBJ2-3
CASTTGLAGGQGDEQFF TGTGCCAGCACCACCGGACTAGCGGGAGGCCAAGGAGATGAGCAGTTCTTC TRBV27 . TRBD2 TRBJ2-1
CASGDGELSGNTIYF TGTGCCAGCGGGGACGGGGAACTCTCTGGAAACACCATATATTTT TRBV9 once . TRBJ1-3
CASSLPARGASSYEQYF TGTGCCAGCAGCCTCCCCGCCAGGGGGGCGTCCTCCTACGAGCAGTACTTC TRBV11-2 . . TRBJ2-7
CSVGVNSNQPQHF TGCAGCGTTGGGGTAAATAGCAATCAGCCCCAGCATTTT TRBV29-1 . . TRBJ1-5
CASSLPILAGEDTSYEQYF TGTGCCAGCAGTTTACCCATACTAGCGGGTGAGGATACCTCCTACGAGCAGTACTTC TRBV28 . TRBD2 TRBJ2-7
CASSYSGSVAYTF TGTGCCAGCAGTTACTCAGGCTCGGTTGCCTACACCTTC TRBV6-5 . . TRBJ1-2
CASTPSMGYEQYF TGTGCCAGCACCCCCAGTATGGGGTACGAGCAGTACTTC TRBV5-6 . . TRBJ2-7
CASSEGSDRAYEQYF TGTGCCAGCAGTGAAGGCTCAGACCGAGCCTACGAGCAGTACTTC TRBV2 . . TRBJ2-7
CASSFSGGAYNEQFF TGTGCCAGCAGTTTCAGCGGGGGGGCATACAATGAGCAGTTCTTC TRBV6-5 . TRBD2 TRBJ2-1
CASSLDGSNTEAFF TGTGCCAGCAGCTTGGACGGCTCGAACACTGAAGCTTTCTTT TRBV7-8 . . TRBJ1-1
CASTGDTGELFF TGTGCCAGCACAGGGGACACCGGGGAGCTGTTTTTT TRBV2 . . TRBJ2-2
CASSLVGGEGSYEQYF TGTGCCAGCAGCTTGGTAGGGGGGGAAGGGTCCTACGAGCAGTACTTC TRBV5-4 . . TRBJ2-7
CASSHTWTVANYGYTF TGTGCCAGCAGTCATACCTGGACAGTTGCGAACTATGGCTACACCTTC TRBV28 once . TRBJ1-2
CASSYSGNTGELFF TGTGCCAGCAGTTACTCGGGGAACACCGGGGAGCTGTTTTTT TRBV6-5 . . TRBJ2-2
CASSYSGTGLYEQYF TGTGCCAGCAGTTACTCGGGGACAGGGTTATACGAGCAGTACTTC TRBV6-5 . TRBD1 TRBJ2-7
CASRAKGEPLHF TGTGCCAGCAGGGCAAAGGGGGAACCCCTCCACTTT TRBV28 . . TRBJ1-6
CASSPTEAQIQETQYF TGTGCCAGCAGCCCGACCGAGGCCCAAATTCAAGAGACCCAGTACTTC TRBV9 . . TRBJ2-5
CSVEDRDRGYGYTF TGCAGCGTTGAAGATCGGGACAGGGGGTATGGCTACACCTTC TRBV29-1 . TRBD1 TRBJ1-2
CAWSSGNYGYTF TGTGCCTGGAGTTCAGGAAACTATGGCTACACCTTC TRBV30 . . TRBJ1-2
CASRSGTSGGDYNEQFF TGTGCCAGCAGGTCCGGGACTAGCGGGGGGGATTACAATGAGCAGTTCTTC TRBV11-2 . TRBD2 TRBJ2-1
CASSDLSSDVGRNTEAFF TGCGCCAGCAGTGATCTTTCGTCAGATGTCGGTCGGAACACTGAAGCTTTCTTT TRBV10-2 . . TRBJ1-1
CASSGQGPEQFF TGCGCCAGCAGTGGACAGGGGCCTGAGCAGTTCTTC TRBV10-1 . TRBD1 TRBJ2-1
CASSEARTSYEQYF TGTGCCAGCAGTGAGGCCCGGACCTCCTACGAGCAGTACTTC TRBV6-1 . . TRBJ2-7
CASSVAGTSYLYEQYF TGTGCCAGCAGCGTAGCTGGGACGAGCTACTTGTACGAGCAGTACTTC TRBV9 . . TRBJ2-7
CASSPRGVEQYF TGTGCCAGCAGCCCCAGAGGGGTCGAGCAGTACTTC TRBV7-9 . . TRBJ2-7
CASSEAGQGFHEQYF TGTGCCAGCAGTGAAGCGGGACAGGGCTTCCACGAGCAGTACTTC TRBV2 once TRBD1 TRBJ2-7
CASTPPGLAGTDTQYF TGTGCCAGCACCCCCCCGGGACTAGCGGGCACAGATACGCAGTATTTT TRBV27 . TRBD2 TRBJ2-3
CASSPDLGNTEAFF TGCGCCAGCAGCCCGGACCTGGGGAACACTGAAGCTTTCTTT TRBV4-3 . . TRBJ1-1
CASWGQLNIQYF TGTGCCAGCTGGGGACAGCTAAACATTCAGTACTTC TRBV6-5 . TRBD1 TRBJ2-4
CASTQSWIAGSEDTQYF TGTGCCAGCACCCAGAGCTGGATAGCGGGATCAGAAGATACGCAGTATTTT TRBV7-2 . TRBD2 TRBJ2-3
CASSSWDNNSPLHF TGTGCCAGCAGCAGCTGGGACAATAATTCACCCCTCCACTTT TRBV5-4 . . TRBJ1-6
CASSPGAFEQFF TGTGCCAGTAGTCCCGGAGCGTTTGAGCAGTTCTTC TRBV19 . . TRBJ2-1
CASSSLGGEETQYF TGTGCCAGCAGTTCCCTGGGGGGTGAGGAGACCCAGTACTTC TRBV6-6 . . TRBJ2-5
CASSAPNTDTQYF TGTGCCAGCAGCGCACCTAACACAGATACGCAGTATTTT TRBV9 once . TRBJ2-3
CAARGTSGGLDTQYF TGTGCCGCCCGCGGGACTAGCGGGGGGTTGGATACGCAGTATTTT TRBV10-3 . TRBD2 TRBJ2-3
CASGSEAHGYTF TGTGCCAGCGGGTCGGAAGCCCATGGCTACACCTTC TRBV28 . . TRBJ1-2
CASSQDGFKGHLGTEAFF TGTGCCAGCAGCCAAGATGGGTTTAAGGGACACCTGGGGACTGAAGCTTTCTTT TRBV14 . . TRBJ1-1
CASRLDPLAGSSSYNEQFF TGTGCAAGTCGCTTAGACCCGCTAGCGGGTTCAAGCTCCTACAATGAGCAGTTCTTC TRBV12-2 . . TRBJ2-1
CASSDYSPPAYEQYF TGTGCCAGCAGTGATTATTCGCCACCCGCCTACGAGCAGTACTTC TRBV6-1 . . TRBJ2-7
CASSLASSGSQGEQYF TGTGCCAGCAGCTTAGCGTCTAGCGGGAGCCAGGGTGAGCAGTACTTC TRBV7-2 once TRBD2 TRBJ2-7
CASSLAPSSYNEQFF TGTGCCAGCAGCTTAGCCCCTAGCTCCTACAATGAGCAGTTCTTC TRBV7-9 . . TRBJ2-1
CASSQEPLAGGTPGVTDTQYF TGCGCCAGCAGCCAAGAGCCTTTAGCGGGAGGGACCCCCGGGGTCACAGATACGCAGTATTTT TRBV4-1 . TRBD2 TRBJ2-3
CASSGLGDTDYEQYF TGTGCCAGCAGTGGATTAGGGGACACCGACTACGAGCAGTACTTC TRBV6-1 . . TRBJ2-7
CASSQDWPPLARIDTQYF TGCGCCAGCAGCCAAGATTGGCCCCCACTAGCGAGGATAGATACGCAGTATTTT TRBV4-3 . TRBD2 TRBJ2-3